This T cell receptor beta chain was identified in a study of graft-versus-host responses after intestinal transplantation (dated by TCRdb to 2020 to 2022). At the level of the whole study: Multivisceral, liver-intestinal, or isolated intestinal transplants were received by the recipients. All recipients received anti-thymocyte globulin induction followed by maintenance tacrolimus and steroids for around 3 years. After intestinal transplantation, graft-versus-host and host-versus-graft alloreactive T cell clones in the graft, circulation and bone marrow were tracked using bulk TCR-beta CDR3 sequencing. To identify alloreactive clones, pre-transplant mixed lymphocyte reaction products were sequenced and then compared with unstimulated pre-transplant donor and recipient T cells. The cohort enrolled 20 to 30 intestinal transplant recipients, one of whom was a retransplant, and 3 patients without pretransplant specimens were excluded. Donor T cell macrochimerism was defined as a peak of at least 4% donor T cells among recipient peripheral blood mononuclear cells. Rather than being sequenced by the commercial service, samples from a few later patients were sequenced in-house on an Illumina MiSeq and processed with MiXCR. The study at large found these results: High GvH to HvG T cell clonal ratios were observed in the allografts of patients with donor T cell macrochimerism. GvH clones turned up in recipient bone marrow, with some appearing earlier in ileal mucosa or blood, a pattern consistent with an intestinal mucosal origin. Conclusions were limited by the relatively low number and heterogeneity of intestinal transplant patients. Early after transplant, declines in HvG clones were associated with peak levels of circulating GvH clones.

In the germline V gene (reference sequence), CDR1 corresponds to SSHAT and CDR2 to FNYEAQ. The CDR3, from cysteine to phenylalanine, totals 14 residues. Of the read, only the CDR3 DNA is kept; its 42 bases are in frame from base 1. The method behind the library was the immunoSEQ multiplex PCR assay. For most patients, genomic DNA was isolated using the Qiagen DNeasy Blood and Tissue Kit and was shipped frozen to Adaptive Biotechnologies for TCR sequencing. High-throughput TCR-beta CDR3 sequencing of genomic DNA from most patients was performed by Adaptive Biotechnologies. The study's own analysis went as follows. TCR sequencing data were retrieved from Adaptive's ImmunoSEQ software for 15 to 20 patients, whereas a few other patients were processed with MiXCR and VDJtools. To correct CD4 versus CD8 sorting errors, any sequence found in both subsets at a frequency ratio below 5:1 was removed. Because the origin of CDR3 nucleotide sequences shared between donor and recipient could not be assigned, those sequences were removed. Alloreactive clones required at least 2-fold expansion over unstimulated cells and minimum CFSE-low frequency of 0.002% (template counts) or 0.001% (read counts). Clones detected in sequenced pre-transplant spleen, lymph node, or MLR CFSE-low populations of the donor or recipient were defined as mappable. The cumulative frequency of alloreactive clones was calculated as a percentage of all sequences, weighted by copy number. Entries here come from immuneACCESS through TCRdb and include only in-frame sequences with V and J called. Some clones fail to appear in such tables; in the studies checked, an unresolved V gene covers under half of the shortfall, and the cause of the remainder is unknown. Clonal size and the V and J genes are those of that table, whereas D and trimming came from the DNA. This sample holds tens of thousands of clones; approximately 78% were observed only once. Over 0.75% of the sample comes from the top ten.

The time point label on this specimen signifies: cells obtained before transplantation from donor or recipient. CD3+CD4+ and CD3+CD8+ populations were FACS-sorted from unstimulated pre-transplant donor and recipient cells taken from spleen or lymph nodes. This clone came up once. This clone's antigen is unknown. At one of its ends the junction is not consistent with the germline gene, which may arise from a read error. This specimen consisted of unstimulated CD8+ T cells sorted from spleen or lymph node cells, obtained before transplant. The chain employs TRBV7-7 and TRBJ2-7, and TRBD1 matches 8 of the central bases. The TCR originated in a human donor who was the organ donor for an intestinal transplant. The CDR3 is CASNLGQGLCEQYF. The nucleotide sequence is TGTGCCAGCAACTTAGGACAGGGACTCTGCGAGCAGTACTTC.